Shown below are 23 T cell receptor beta chains from a single sample sequenced in a study of human T cells and chemical hapten exposure. Time point described: patch test 1, 2 weeks after DPC sensitization. As to treatment: therapeutic diphenylcyclopropenone sensitization with weekly scalp DPC. TCRdb reanalysed the RACE reads using MiXCR and keeps one entry per CDR3 protein. This sample has some 180,000 distinct CDR3 sequences, with about a fifth found just once. Sample: whole blood, taken in connection with sensitization to the hapten diphenylcyclopropenone (DPC). These receptors originate from a woman between 50 and 59 years old with alopecia areata. Some clones in this sample may be carry-over from other donors' samples.

J is TRBJ1-5 and V is TRBV20-1, with D uncertain. In germline, CDR1 is DFQATT, CDR2 SNEGSKA (reference sequence). The V end was cut by 0 bases, the J end by 0 bases, with 12 bases between. The CDR3 length is 16 residues. CDR3 region: CSAREPGWNSNQPQHF. In DNA form, the CDR3 reads TGCAGTGCTAGAGAACCCGGGTGGAATAGCAATCAGCCCCAGCATTTT.

This clonotype was recorded a few times. The chain joins TRBV21-1 to TRBJ2-7. TRBV21-1 is described as a pseudogene. CDR3 size: 10 residues. CDR3 amino acids: CASRLHEQYF. The CDR3 coding sequence is TGTGCCAGCAGGCTACACGAGCAGTACTTC.

This chain joins TRBV7-9 and TRBJ1-4; D unresolved. Looked up from germline, CDR1 is SEHNR and CDR2 is FQNEAQ (reference sequence). V was shortened by 5 bases and J by 4 bases, with 11 bases between the two germline ends. The CDR3 contains 14 residues. In DNA, the CDR3 is TGTGCCAGCAGCCCCCCTGGCATTAATGAAAAACTGTTTTTT. Its protein product is CASSPPGINEKLFF.

Only a few counts were recorded for this clonotype. This chain connects TRBV29-1 to TRBJ2-3; possibly TRBD1 for D (6 bases). Trimming took 7 bases from V and 5 from J, leaving 10 bases between them. CDR3 length: 11 residues. Germline CDR1 is SQVTM and CDR2 is ANQGSEA. The CDR3, as DNA: TGCAGCGCGATGACAGGAGATACGCAGTATTTT. Protein sequence: CSAMTGDTQYF.

The chain joins TRBV20-1 to TRBJ2-7, with TRBD2 as a possible D gene (5 bases). The germline gives CDR1 DFQATT, CDR2 SNEGSKA (reference sequence). CDR3 length: 15 residues. Trimming took 3 bases from V and 8 from J, leaving 23 bases between them. CDR3 nucleotides: TGCAGTGCTAGGGGGTTAATGGCGAGGGTTGGAAAGCAGTACTTC. This codes for CSARGLMARVGKQYF.

V is TRBV28 and J is TRBJ2-7; D gene uncertain. The CDR3 is 17 residues long. Germline CDR1 is MDHEN and CDR2 is SYDVKM. V was shortened by 7 bases and J by 3 bases, with 25 bases between the two germline ends. DNA for the CDR3: TGTGCCAGCACCATTTCGGTTGGATCCGGGTCGGACTACGAGCAGTACTTC. It encodes CASTISVGSGSDYEQYF.

This rearrangement joins TRBV7-9 to TRBJ2-7; D possibly corresponds to TRBD1 (6 bases). V lost 7 bases to trimming and J lost 3 bases, with 19 bases between them. The CDR3 extends over 15 amino acids. Germline CDR1 and CDR2: SEHNR and FQNEAQ (reference sequence). The CDR3 region is CASNVVRDKDYEQYF. CDR3 DNA sequence: TGTGCCAGCAACGTAGTCCGGGACAAGGACTACGAGCAGTACTTC.

This clonotype came up a few times. The chain carries TRBV5-4 and TRBJ2-7, with TRBD2 as a possible D gene (5 bases). Germline V CDR1 and CDR2: SGHNT, YYREEE (reference sequence). V lost 5 bases and J 0 bases, leaving 15 bases between the germline ends. The CDR3 covers 15 residues. CDR3 sequence reads: CASSAGLLSSYEQYF. CDR3 nucleotides: TGTGCCAGCAGTGCCGGACTCTTGAGCTCCTACGAGCAGTACTTC.

This clonotype was seen just once. The chain carries TRBV10-3 and TRBJ1-2; D gene ambiguous. V was pared by 0 bases and J by 6 bases, with 11 bases between. CDR3 length: 14 residues. In germline, CDR1 is ENHRY, CDR2 SYGVKD. The CDR3 loop is CAISESKLDDGYTF. CDR3 nucleotides: TGTGCCATCAGTGAGTCGAAGCTAGACGATGGCTACACCTTC.

This clonotype was counted many times. The chain employs TRBV11-2 and TRBJ2-1; 7 bases match TRBD1. Germline V gene lookup returns CDR1 SGHAT and CDR2 FQNNGV. After removal of 1 base from V and 4 bases from J, the junction contained 4 bases not matched to a gene. The CDR3 covers 15 residues. Here the CDR3 DNA reads TGTGCCAGCAGCTTAGTCCAGGGGGTGTACAATGAGCAGTTCTTC. Translation gives CASSLVQGVYNEQFF.

The V gene is TRBV7-9, the J gene TRBJ2-7; tentative D call: TRBD2 (6 bases). The CDR3 runs 15 residues. Germline CDR1 reads SEHNR; CDR2 reads FQNEAQ (reference sequence). Trimming took 2 bases from V and 0 from J, leaving 11 bases between them. This CDR3 is CASSLLAASSYEQYF. CDR3 in DNA: TGTGCCAGCAGCTTATTAGCGGCCAGCTCCTACGAGCAGTACTTC.

This clonotype showed up just a few times. The gene calls are TRBV12-3 or TRBV12-4 and TRBJ1-1, with TRBD1 matching over 7 bases. Trimming took 5 bases from V and 3 from J; bases not matched to a gene: 9. The CDR3 has 15 amino acids. CDR3 coding DNA: TGTGCCAGCAGTCCAGGGGGACGGGCGGACACTGAAGCTTTCTTT. Its protein product is CASSPGGRADTEAFF.

The chain carries TRBV7-2 and TRBJ2-2; maybe TRBD2 (6 bases). From germline, CDR1 is SGHTA and CDR2 FQGNSA. V dropped 5 bases and J dropped 4 bases, with 14 bases sitting between them. CDR3 length: 15 amino acids. The chain's CDR3 is CASSPSDRSTGELFF. The CDR3 bases are TGTGCCAGCAGCCCTAGCGACAGAAGCACCGGGGAGCTGTTTTTT.

The genes are TRBV10-3 and TRBJ2-1; 10 bases match TRBD1. Germline trimming cut 5 bases from V and 7 bases from J; bases unmatched to any gene: 5. Germline V CDR1 and CDR2: ENHRY, SYGVKD. The CDR3 consists of 14 residues. The CDR3 coding sequence is TGTGCCATCAGTCCCGGGACAGGGGTGAATGAGCAGTTCTTC. It codes for CAISPGTGVNEQFF.

This clonotype was recorded a few times. The chain combines TRBV29-1 with TRBJ1-3; D is uncertain. V lost 4 bases and J lost 8, with 12 bases in between. The CDR3 contains 12 residues. Germline lookup yields CDR1 SQVTM and CDR2 ANQGSEA. DNA for the CDR3: TGCAGCGTTGGGGATCGCGCGGACACCATATATTTT. Translated: CSVGDRADTIYF.

This clonotype appeared a few times. The rearrangement joins TRBV15 to TRBJ2-4, with TRBD2 matching 9 bases. The CDR3 spans 14 residues. Germline V gene sequence: CDR1 LNHNV, CDR2 YYDKDF (reference sequence). The V segment lost 1 base and the J segment 8 bases; nucleotides outside the gene matches: 3. The CDR3 DNA sequence: TGTGCCACCAGCAGAGGGACTAGCGATCACATTCAGTACTTC. It translates to CATSRGTSDHIQYF.

The chain joins TRBV27 to TRBJ1-6, with 7 bases that match TRBD1. This CDR3 has 14 residues. The ends lost 5 bases at V and 8 bases at J; junction bases unmatched: 6. CDR1 MNHEY and CDR2 SMNVEV come from the germline V gene (reference sequence). The CDR3, as DNA: TGTGCCAGCAGTCCCCGGGACAGCTATTCACCCCTCCACTTT. Its translation is CASSPRDSYSPLHF.

This clonotype came up a few times. DNA of the CDR3: TGCAGCGTTGAGGAAGCGGGAGGACCGGATACGCAGTATTTT. Its translation is CSVEEAGGPDTQYF. The V gene is TRBV29-1, the J gene TRBJ2-3, with 9 positions matching TRBD2. This CDR3 region has 14 residues. Germline values: CDR1 SQVTM, CDR2 ANQGSEA. V was clipped by 3 bases and J by 6 bases; unmatched bases: 7.

The chain couples TRBV5-4 to TRBJ2-3; the D gene is possibly TRBD1 (5 bases). V shed 4 bases and J shed 2 bases, with 14 bases lying between them. CDR3 length: 15 amino acids. The germline CDR1 and CDR2 sequences are SGHNT and YYREEE (reference sequence). The DNA of the CDR3 is TGTGCCAGCAGCACTCCGACAGAGTACACAGATACGCAGTATTTT. Translated, it gives CASSTPTEYTDTQYF.

This clonotype was seen a few times. The chain combines TRBV28 with TRBJ1-4; D possibly corresponds to TRBD1 (6 bases). CDR3 size: 14 residues. V was shortened by 6 bases and J by 8 bases, with 16 bases between the two germline ends. The germline V gene encodes CDR1 MDHEN and CDR2 SYDVKM. The DNA for the CDR3 is TGTGCCAGCAGCCAACGGGACATTCACGAAAAACTGTTTTTT. Translating gives CASSQRDIHEKLFF. Combining the CDR3 with reference TRBV28 and TRBJ1-4 gives the whole variable domain DVKVTQSSRYLVKRTGEKVFLECVQDMDHENMFWYRQDPGLGLRLIYFSYDVKMKEKGDIPEGYSVSREKKERFSLILESASTNQTSMYLCASSQRDIHEKLFFGSGTQLSVL.

This clonotype was recorded a few times. The chain uses TRBV29-1 and TRBJ2-3; weak D call: TRBD2 (6 bases). The CDR3 spans 15 residues. CDR1 is SQVTM and CDR2 is ANQGSEA in the germline V gene. V dropped 3 bases and J dropped 2 bases, with 15 bases sitting between them. DNA for the CDR3: TGCAGCGTTGATTTTCGCGCGGGAACCACAGATACGCAGTATTTT. Its translation: CSVDFRAGTTDTQYF.

In nucleotides, the CDR3 is TGTGCCACCAGCACGGGACAGTATAACACTGAAGCTTTCTTT. Amino acid sequence: CATSTGQYNTEAFF. The chain combines TRBV15 with TRBJ1-1; 7 nucleotides agree with TRBD1. The CDR3 spans 14 residues. The germline CDR1 and CDR2 sequences are LNHNV and YYDKDF (reference sequence). The V gene end was trimmed by 4 bases and the J gene end by 2 bases; junction bases not matched to a gene: 4.

The chain links TRBV5-1 to TRBJ2-2, with D possibly TRBD1 on 6 matching bases. Trimming removed 2 bases at V and 3 bases at J, with 17 bases between. This CDR3 contains 17 residues. The germline V gene encodes CDR1 SGHRS and CDR2 YFSETQ. The CDR3 reads CASSLLTTGSDTGELFF. The DNA of the CDR3 is TGCGCCAGCAGCTTACTAACCACAGGGTCCGACACCGGGGAGCTGTTTTTT.